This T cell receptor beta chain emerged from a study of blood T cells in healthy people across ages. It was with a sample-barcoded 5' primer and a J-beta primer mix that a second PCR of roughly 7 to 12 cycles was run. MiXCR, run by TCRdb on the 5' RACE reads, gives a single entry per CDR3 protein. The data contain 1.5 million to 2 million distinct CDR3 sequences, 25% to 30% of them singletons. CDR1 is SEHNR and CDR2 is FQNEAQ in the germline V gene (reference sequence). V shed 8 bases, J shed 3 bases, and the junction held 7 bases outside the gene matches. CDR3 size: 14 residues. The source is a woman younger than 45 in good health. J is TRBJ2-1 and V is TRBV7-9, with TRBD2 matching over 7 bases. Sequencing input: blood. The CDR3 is CASASGGVYNEQFF. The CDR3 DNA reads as TGTGCCAGCGCGAGTGGGGGGGTCTACAATGAGCAGTTCTTC.